The clone carrying this T cell receptor beta chain was counted only a few times. Its antigen is not identified. The sample belongs to a study of T cells in localized non-small cell lung cancer. Study results and limitations: Adjacent lung exhibited a median of about 50 among the 100 most abundant tumor clones. Those with higher blood T cell density had longer overall survival. Tumor samples were not multi-region, leaving intratumor heterogeneity unexcluded. There was higher T cell clonality in uninvolved adjacent lung than in tumor, and it was highest there.

V dropped 5 bases and J dropped 8; count of bases not matched to a gene: 8. CDR3 length equals 14 residues. The germline gives CDR1 MNHNY, CDR2 SVGAGI (reference sequence). Measured with immunoSEQ multiplex PCR; TCRdb has only the in-frame clones, and not every one. The sample lists tens of thousands of clones; roughly 90% were seen once. The chain couples TRBV6-6 to TRBJ1-1, with 10 bases aligning to TRBD1. The specimen was PBMCs, collected before any cancer treatment. The sequence came from a man aged 35-75 years with stage II lung adenocarcinoma. CDR3 loop: CASSRDRGTPEAFF. DNA for the CDR3: TGTGCCAGCAGTCGGGACAGGGGCACACCAGAAGCTTTCTTT.